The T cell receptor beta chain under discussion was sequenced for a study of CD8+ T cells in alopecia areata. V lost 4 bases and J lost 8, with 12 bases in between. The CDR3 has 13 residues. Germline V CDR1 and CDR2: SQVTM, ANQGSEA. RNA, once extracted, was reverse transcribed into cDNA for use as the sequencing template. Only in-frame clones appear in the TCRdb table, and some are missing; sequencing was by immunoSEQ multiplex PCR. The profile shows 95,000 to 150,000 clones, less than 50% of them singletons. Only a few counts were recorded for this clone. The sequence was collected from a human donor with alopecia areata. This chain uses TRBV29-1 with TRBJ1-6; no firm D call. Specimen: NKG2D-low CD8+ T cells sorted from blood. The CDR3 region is CSVVGGRDSPLHF. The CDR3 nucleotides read TGCAGCGTTGTGGGAGGGCGAGATTCACCCCTCCACTTT.